Listed here are 9 T cell receptor beta chains from one sample, sequenced in a study of post-analysis software for immune sequencing data. Study-level points and caveats: Controls had lower frequencies than patients of 4 or 5 TRBV segments, which included TRBV5-6, TRBV5-1 and TRBV20-1.

No antigen has been assigned to these receptors. Unique molecular identifiers were present in the TCR beta cDNA libraries. TCRdb analysed the PCR reads with MiXCR anew, one entry per CDR3 protein. This sample carries fewer than 600,000 distinct CDR3 sequences, 45% of them seen once, and the ten largest clones take 9% to 14%. What was sequenced was blood. These receptors came from a girl aged 5-17 years with multiple sclerosis.

This clonotype was counted only a few times. This chain uses TRBV11-2 with TRBJ2-1; D is perhaps TRBD1 (6 bases). Germline values: CDR1 SGHAT, CDR2 FQNNGV. The CDR3 spans 15 residues. The V end was cut by 3 bases, the J end by 9 bases, with 18 bases between. This chain's CDR3 is CASSFTGDNAAEQFF. As DNA, the CDR3 is TGTGCCAGCAGCTTCACCGGGGACAATGCGGCTGAGCAGTTCTTC. The whole variable domain, filled in from reference TRBV11-2 and TRBJ2-1, reads EAGVAQSPRYKIIEKRQSVAFWCNPISGHATLYWYQQILGQGPKLLIQFQNNGVVDDSQLPKDRFSAERLKGVDSTLKIQPAKLEDSAVYLCASSFTGDNAAEQFFGPGTRLTVL.

The table lists this clonotype with a few counts. The V and J genes are TRBV7-9 and TRBJ2-7, with 9 positions matching TRBD2. The J segment lost 0 bases and the V segment lost 5 bases, leaving 11 bases of the junction unmatched. CDR1 is SEHNR, CDR2 FQNEAQ, per germline (reference sequence). The CDR3 is 17 residues long. The CDR3 here is CASSQGRLADSSYEQYF. The CDR3, as DNA: TGTGCCAGCAGCCAAGGAAGACTAGCGGATAGCTCCTACGAGCAGTACTTC. The full variable domain, in which reference TRBV7-9 and TRBJ2-7 provide the parts outside the CDR3, is DTGVSQNPRHKITKRGQNVTFRCDPISEHNRLYWYRQTLGQGPEFLTYFQNEAQLEKSRLLSDRFSAERPKGSFSTLEIQRTEQGDSAMYLCASSQGRLADSSYEQYFGPGTRLTVT.

The chain joins TRBV29-1 to TRBJ2-1; D tentatively reads TRBD1 or TRBD2 (6 bases each). The end of the DNA fits TRBJ2-7 better, so the J call may be wrong. Germline CDR1 is SQVTM and CDR2 is ANQGSEA. The length of the CDR3 is 15 residues. CDR3 coding DNA: TGCAGCGTTGAAGGGGGGGCCGCAGCTCCCTACGAGCAGTACTTC. It is translated as CSVEGGAAAPYEQYF.

This chain uses TRBV6-1 with TRBJ2-1; 7 bases are a match to TRBD2. V lost 5 bases, J lost 6 bases, and 16 bases stayed unmatched. CDR3 length: 17 amino acids. Germline-derived CDR1 and CDR2 are MNHNS and SASEGT. In DNA, the CDR3 is TGTGCCAGCAGTCTCCGGGGAGGGGTCCTCCTCTCCAATGAGCAGTTCTTC. This translates into CASSLRGGVLLSNEQFF.

The V call is TRBV28, the J call TRBJ2-1, with no clear D. The V gene's germline CDR1 is MDHEN and CDR2 SYDVKM. Trimming took off 2 bases at V and 5 bases at J, with 7 bases between the two ends. The CDR3 sequence is 13 residues long. DNA for the CDR3: TGTGCCAGCAGTTTAATGGCAGACAATGAGCAGTTCTTC. Its translation: CASSLMADNEQFF.

The rearrangement joins TRBV5-1 to TRBJ2-7; 7 nucleotides align to TRBD1. Germline CDR1 SGHRS, CDR2 YFSETQ. This CDR3 is 14 amino acids long. Germline trimming cut 4 bases from V and 4 bases from J; bases unmatched to any gene: 8. CDR3 in amino acids: CASSPGDSQYEQYF. Here the CDR3 DNA reads TGCGCCAGCAGCCCCGGGGACAGTCAATACGAGCAGTACTTC.

This clonotype has a handful of counts. V gene TRBV10-3 combines with J gene TRBJ2-3; 7 bases line up with TRBD2. J lost 2 bases, V lost 11 bases, and 10 bases had no gene match. The CDR3 runs 14 residues. In germline, CDR1 is ENHRY, CDR2 SYGVKD. The CDR3 DNA sequence: TGTGCCTCCCGTTTGAGCGGGGACACAGATACGCAGTATTTT. Amino acid sequence: CASRLSGDTDTQYF.

The chain recombines TRBV28 with TRBJ2-7, with TRBD2 identical over 9 bases. The V and J ends lost 10 bases and 2 bases, in that order; junction bases with no gene match: 9. Per the germline V gene, CDR1 is MDHEN and CDR2 is SYDVKM. The CDR3 spans 14 residues. The CDR3 reads CATRLAGETYEQYF. The CDR3 nucleotides read TGTGCCACCCGATTAGCGGGAGAAACCTACGAGCAGTACTTC.

The chain employs TRBV20-1 and TRBJ2-4; the match to TRBD2 covers 11 bases. J was trimmed by 6 bases and V by 0 bases; bases with no gene match: 1. CDR1 is DFQATT and CDR2 is SNEGSKA in the germline V gene (reference sequence). The CDR3 contains 14 residues. CDR3 region: CSARDGLAGNIQYF. CDR3 DNA: TGCAGTGCTAGAGATGGACTAGCGGGAAACATTCAGTACTTC.